This is a list of T cell receptor beta chains from one sample in a study of blood T cell repertoires in COVID-19. The data were produced by immunoSEQ multiplex PCR, yet TCRdb's version contains in-frame clones alone and is incomplete. The repertoire has about 33,000 clones, 88% of them found once; the top ten carry about 6.3%. Sequences were obtained from peripheral blood. The source is a human donor in a cohort sampled during active COVID-19. CDR3s include the opening cysteine and the closing phenylalanine or tryptophan. Fields, in order: V gene, J gene, D gene, clone size, CDR3 protein, CDR3 DNA. D genes are given only for firm matches. Size is stated for part of the rows, as once, few or many counts, or as a class when the clone is expanded.

v_gene: TRBV7-9
j_gene: TRBJ2-5
d_gene: TRBD1
abundance: once
CDR3aa: CASSLGTGWQETQYF
CDR3nt: TGTGCCAGCAGCTTGGGGACAGGGTGGCAAGAGACCCAGTACTTC

v_gene: TRBV5-1
j_gene: TRBJ2-7
d_gene: .
abundance: .
CDR3aa: CASSLGVRGSYEQYF
CDR3nt: TGCGCCAGCAGCTTGGGTGTACGGGGGTCCTACGAGCAGTACTTC

v_gene: TRBV2
j_gene: TRBJ2-1
d_gene: .
abundance: .
CDR3aa: CASSATRQQGNEQFF
CDR3nt: TGTGCCAGCAGTGCGACCAGACAACAGGGAAATGAGCAGTTCTTC

v_gene: TRBV13
j_gene: TRBJ1-1
d_gene: TRBD1
abundance: .
CDR3aa: CASSFGTGEVGTEAFF
CDR3nt: TGTGCCAGCAGCTTCGGGACAGGGGAAGTAGGCACTGAAGCTTTCTTT

v_gene: TRBV6-5
j_gene: TRBJ2-7
d_gene: TRBD2
abundance: .
CDR3aa: CASSVGGSYEQYF
CDR3nt: TGTGCCAGCAGCGTTGGCGGGAGCTACGAGCAGTACTTC

v_gene: TRBV7-9
j_gene: TRBJ1-1
d_gene: .
abundance: .
CDR3aa: CASSLLSRNTEAFF
CDR3nt: TGTGCCAGCAGCTTACTGTCCAGGAACACTGAAGCTTTCTTT

v_gene: TRBV7-3
j_gene: TRBJ2-3
d_gene: TRBD2
abundance: .
CDR3aa: CASSSTPTSDTDTQYF
CDR3nt: TGTGCCAGCAGCTCTACCCCTACTAGCGACACAGATACGCAGTATTTT

v_gene: TRBV24-1
j_gene: TRBJ2-2
d_gene: .
abundance: .
CDR3aa: CATREGQVGELFF
CDR3nt: TGTGCCACCAGGGAGGGGCAAGTCGGGGAGCTGTTTTTT

v_gene: TRBV10-3
j_gene: TRBJ1-4
d_gene: .
abundance: few
CDR3aa: CAISSQGPNEKLFF
CDR3nt: TGTGCCATCAGTTCACAGGGTCCTAATGAAAAACTGTTTTTT

v_gene: TRBV13
j_gene: TRBJ2-3
d_gene: .
abundance: .
CDR3aa: CASSSNTDTQYF
CDR3nt: TGTGCCAGCAGCTCCAACACAGATACGCAGTATTTT

v_gene: TRBV19
j_gene: TRBJ2-3
d_gene: TRBD2
abundance: .
CDR3aa: CASRLAGDTQYF
CDR3nt: TGTGCCAGCAGACTAGCCGGAGATACGCAGTATTTT

v_gene: TRBV3-1/TRBV3-2
j_gene: TRBJ2-5
d_gene: TRBD2
abundance: .
CDR3aa: CASSPGTSGAQETQYF
CDR3nt: TGTGCCAGCAGCCCTGGGACTAGCGGGGCCCAAGAGACCCAGTACTTC

v_gene: TRBV7-2
j_gene: TRBJ1-2
d_gene: .
abundance: .
CDR3aa: CASSWGRGGGGYTF
CDR3nt: TGTGCCAGCAGCTGGGGAAGGGGAGGAGGTGGCTACACCTTC

v_gene: TRBV4-2
j_gene: TRBJ1-5
d_gene: .
abundance: .
CDR3aa: CASSQGQDSNQPQHF
CDR3nt: TGTGCCAGCAGCCAGGGACAAGATAGCAATCAGCCCCAGCATTTT

v_gene: TRBV4-3
j_gene: TRBJ2-1
d_gene: .
abundance: medium-sized
CDR3aa: CASSQDARGVDNEQFF
CDR3nt: TGCGCCAGCAGCCAAGATGCCAGGGGGGTGGACAATGAGCAGTTCTTC

v_gene: TRBV6-6
j_gene: TRBJ1-1
d_gene: TRBD1
abundance: .
CDR3aa: CASSYPGGNTEAFF
CDR3nt: TGTGCCAGCAGTTACCCAGGGGGGAACACTGAAGCTTTCTTT

v_gene: TRBV6-2/TRBV6-3
j_gene: TRBJ2-6
d_gene: .
abundance: .
CDR3aa: CASGSGEGAGANVLTF
CDR3nt: TGTGCCAGCGGTTCCGGGGAGGGGGCTGGGGCCAACGTCCTGACTTTC

v_gene: TRBV7-6
j_gene: TRBJ1-3
d_gene: TRBD1
abundance: .
CDR3aa: CASSSTGGSGNTIYF
CDR3nt: TGTGCCAGCAGCTCGACAGGGGGCTCTGGAAACACCATATATTTT

v_gene: TRBV5-1
j_gene: TRBJ1-1
d_gene: .
abundance: .
CDR3aa: CASSLVSLNTEAFF
CDR3nt: TGCGCCAGCAGCTTGGTTTCCTTGAACACTGAAGCTTTCTTT

v_gene: TRBV25-1
j_gene: TRBJ1-6
d_gene: TRBD1
abundance: .
CDR3aa: CASSRTGRDSPLHF
CDR3nt: TGTGCCAGCTCCCGGACAGGCCGAGATTCACCCCTCCACTTT

v_gene: TRBV18
j_gene: TRBJ2-2
d_gene: .
abundance: once
CDR3aa: CASSYTGLNTGELFF
CDR3nt: TGTGCCAGCTCATATACAGGGTTGAACACCGGGGAGCTGTTTTTT

v_gene: TRBV3-1/TRBV3-2
j_gene: TRBJ2-2
d_gene: TRBD2
abundance: .
CDR3aa: CASSQETGGSAGELFF
CDR3nt: TGTGCCAGCAGCCAAGAGACGGGGGGGTCTGCCGGGGAGCTGTTTTTT

v_gene: TRBV7-2
j_gene: TRBJ2-3
d_gene: .
abundance: .
CDR3aa: CASSRDSDTQYF
CDR3nt: TGTGCCAGCAGTCGGGATTCAGATACGCAGTATTTT

v_gene: TRBV29-1
j_gene: TRBJ1-4
d_gene: .
abundance: .
CDR3aa: CSVETGEKLFF
CDR3nt: TGCAGCGTGGAGACCGGCGAAAAACTGTTTTTT

v_gene: TRBV2
j_gene: TRBJ2-2
d_gene: .
abundance: .
CDR3aa: CASTREHTGELFF
CDR3nt: TGTGCCAGCACAAGGGAGCACACCGGGGAGCTGTTTTTT

v_gene: TRBV14
j_gene: TRBJ2-7
d_gene: TRBD1
abundance: .
CDR3aa: CASSLRQGSYEQYF
CDR3nt: TGTGCCAGCAGCCTACGACAGGGCTCCTACGAGCAGTACTTC

v_gene: TRBV15
j_gene: TRBJ1-4
d_gene: .
abundance: .
CDR3aa: CATSRDRGGAEKLFF
CDR3nt: TGTGCCACCAGCAGAGACAGGGGTGGTGCTGAAAAACTGTTTTTT

v_gene: TRBV7-2
j_gene: TRBJ2-3
d_gene: .
abundance: .
CDR3aa: CASSGRETDTQYF
CDR3nt: TGTGCCAGCAGCGGTCGGGAGACAGATACGCAGTATTTT

v_gene: TRBV21-1
j_gene: TRBJ2-7
d_gene: .
abundance: .
CDR3aa: CASPLVLDYSYEQYF
CDR3nt: TGTGCCAGCCCCCTCGTACTAGATTATTCTTACGAGCAGTACTTC

v_gene: TRBV4-3
j_gene: TRBJ2-7
d_gene: TRBD2
abundance: .
CDR3aa: CASSRSGRALQYF
CDR3nt: TGCGCCAGCAGCCGCAGCGGGAGGGCCCTGCAGTACTTC

v_gene: TRBV10-2
j_gene: TRBJ2-5
d_gene: .
abundance: once
CDR3aa: CASSVRTVKETQYF
CDR3nt: TGCGCCAGCAGTGTCAGGACAGTAAAAGAGACCCAGTACTTC

v_gene: TRBV5-4
j_gene: TRBJ2-3
d_gene: .
abundance: .
CDR3aa: CASSLGDWEDTQYF
CDR3nt: TGTGCCAGCAGCTTAGGGGATTGGGAAGATACGCAGTATTTT

v_gene: TRBV7-2
j_gene: TRBJ2-5
d_gene: .
abundance: .
CDR3aa: CASSLGVAQETQYF
CDR3nt: TGTGCCAGCAGCTTAGGGGTAGCCCAAGAGACCCAGTACTTC

v_gene: TRBV6-5
j_gene: TRBJ2-7
d_gene: TRBD1
abundance: .
CDR3aa: CASSRDRELYEQYF
CDR3nt: TGTGCCAGCAGTCGGGACAGGGAGCTATACGAGCAGTACTTC

v_gene: TRBV11-2
j_gene: TRBJ2-7
d_gene: TRBD2
abundance: .
CDR3aa: CASSLGPSGGLYEQYF
CDR3nt: TGTGCCAGCAGCTTAGGTCCTAGCGGGGGGCTCTACGAGCAGTACTTC

v_gene: TRBV7-2
j_gene: TRBJ1-5
d_gene: TRBD1
abundance: .
CDR3aa: CASSWTGEDQPQHF
CDR3nt: TGTGCCAGCAGTTGGACAGGGGAGGATCAGCCCCAGCATTTT

v_gene: TRBV11-2
j_gene: TRBJ1-6
d_gene: TRBD1
abundance: .
CDR3aa: CASSLTGRFSPLHF
CDR3nt: TGTGCCAGCAGCCTGACAGGGCGTTTCTCACCCCTCCACTTT

v_gene: TRBV28
j_gene: TRBJ2-2
d_gene: .
abundance: .
CDR3aa: CASSFDPRSGNTGELFF
CDR3nt: TGTGCCAGCAGTTTTGATCCAAGGAGCGGGAACACCGGGGAGCTGTTTTTT

v_gene: TRBV6-1
j_gene: TRBJ2-5
d_gene: .
abundance: .
CDR3aa: CASSLTGYETQYF
CDR3nt: TGTGCCAGCAGCCTTACAGGGTATGAGACCCAGTACTTC

v_gene: TRBV5-1
j_gene: TRBJ2-1
d_gene: TRBD2
abundance: once
CDR3aa: CASSITSGGNEQFF
CDR3nt: TGCGCCAGCAGCATAACTAGCGGGGGAAATGAGCAGTTCTTC

v_gene: TRBV6-6
j_gene: TRBJ2-7
d_gene: TRBD1
abundance: .
CDR3aa: CASSTPTGTDEQYF
CDR3nt: TGTGCCAGCAGTACCCCGACAGGGACGGACGAGCAGTACTTC

v_gene: TRBV5-8
j_gene: TRBJ2-7
d_gene: .
abundance: few
CDR3aa: CASSLAHSYEQYF
CDR3nt: TGTGCCAGCAGCTTGGCCCACTCCTACGAGCAGTACTTC

v_gene: TRBV6-4
j_gene: TRBJ2-7
d_gene: TRBD1
abundance: .
CDR3aa: CASSQDRYSYEQYF
CDR3nt: TGTGCCAGCAGCCAGGACAGGTACTCCTACGAGCAGTACTTC